One sample yielded the 4 T cell receptor beta chains listed below, sequenced in a study of T-cell memory formation after mild COVID-19. MiXCR, run by TCRdb on the 5' RACE reads, gives a single entry per CDR3 protein. Among around 200,000 distinct CDR3 sequences listed, around 21% were seen once. The material sequenced was PBMCs or a T cell subset sorted from them (not recorded which). These receptor sequences come from an adult woman who had mild COVID-19 (a few samples of this study predate the infection). Cell type and time point are not known.

The V gene is TRBV11-2, the J gene TRBJ1-1; D is perhaps TRBD1 (6 bases). Germline values: CDR1 SGHAT, CDR2 FQNNGV. The CDR3 sequence is 16 residues long. Trimming pared 0 bases from V and 5 bases from J, leaving 16 bases between. In DNA form, the CDR3 reads TGTGCCAGCAGCTTAGATTCTTTGGGGGCTCGGACTGAAGCTTTCTTT. The encoded protein is CASSLDSLGARTEAFF.

This clonotype was observed a few times. This chain uses TRBV4-2 with TRBJ2-6, with TRBD2 matching 8 bases. The CDR3 is 19 residues long. J gave up 0 bases and V 1 base, and 8 bases lay outside the gene matches. Germline V gives CDR1 LGHNA, CDR2 YNFKEQ. CDR3 in DNA: TGTGCCAGCAGCCAAGGAACAAGCGGGGGAGCCTCTGGGGCCAACGTCCTGACTTTC. Translation: CASSQGTSGGASGANVLTF.

The chain joins TRBV29-1 to TRBJ1-2; the D is unclear. Germline V gene lookup returns CDR1 SQVTM and CDR2 ANQGSEA. Between the trimmed V and J ends, which lost 5 bases and 8 bases, there was a span of 15 bases. CDR3 length: 12 amino acids. The CDR3 DNA reads TGCAGCGTTTCGTCCGGTTGGTACGGCTACACCTTC. This translates into CSVSSGWYGYTF.

Written as DNA, the CDR3 is TGTGCCAGCGGGGATAGGACAGCCATCTATGAAAAACTGTTTTTT. Its translation: CASGDRTAIYEKLFF. The chain recombines TRBV6-5 with TRBJ1-4; TRBD1 is a possible D gene (6 bases). The CDR3 spans 15 residues. Germline V lookup: CDR1 MNHEY, CDR2 SVGAGI. The V gene lost 8 bases and the J gene lost 6 bases, with 19 bases spanning the gap.